The rows below give T cell receptor beta chains drawn from one sample of a study of CD8+ T cells in alopecia areata. Some clones are missing from TCRdb's copy, which holds only in-frame ones; the method was immunoSEQ multiplex PCR. Here the sample spans around 120,000 clones, about 54% being singletons. This material consisted of CD8+ T cells sorted from blood, taken at week 4, from a patient treated with tofacitinib. Receptors were obtained from a human donor with alopecia areata. Both conserved end residues are part of each CDR3. A D gene is named only where the DNA matches it firmly. A row's size may be missing; if present it is once, few, many or a size class.

J gene: TRBJ2-7
D gene: .
clone size: .
V gene: TRBV29-1
CDR3 protein: CSARTGTRVEQYF
CDR3 DNA: TGCAGCGCACGGACCGGGACAAGGGTCGAGCAGTACTTC

J gene: TRBJ2-2
D gene: .
clone size: .
V gene: TRBV30
CDR3 protein: CAWTENTGELFF
CDR3 DNA: TGTGCCTGGACAGAGAACACCGGGGAGCTGTTTTTT

J gene: TRBJ2-5
D gene: .
clone size: .
V gene: TRBV27
CDR3 protein: CASSFGYMVGEETQYF
CDR3 DNA: TGTGCCAGCAGTTTCGGTTACATGGTCGGTGAAGAGACCCAGTACTTC

J gene: TRBJ2-7
D gene: TRBD2
clone size: few
V gene: TRBV29-1
CDR3 protein: CSVESLLAGREYEQYF
CDR3 DNA: TGCAGCGTTGAGTCATTACTAGCGGGGAGGGAGTACGAGCAGTACTTC

J gene: TRBJ2-5
D gene: TRBD2
clone size: .
V gene: TRBV9
CDR3 protein: CASSAWTSQETQYF
CDR3 DNA: TGTGCCAGCAGCGCCTGGACTAGTCAAGAGACCCAGTACTTC

J gene: TRBJ2-7
D gene: TRBD1
clone size: .
V gene: TRBV29-1
CDR3 protein: CSVEVPDRETYEQYF
CDR3 DNA: TGCAGCGTTGAAGTTCCGGACAGGGAAACCTACGAGCAGTACTTC

J gene: TRBJ2-2
D gene: .
clone size: .
V gene: TRBV29-1
CDR3 protein: CSVQRALTGELFF
CDR3 DNA: TGCAGCGTTCAACGAGCTCTCACCGGGGAGCTGTTTTTT

J gene: TRBJ2-1
D gene: .
clone size: .
V gene: TRBV30
CDR3 protein: CAWSVPYNEQFF
CDR3 DNA: TGTGCCTGGAGTGTACCCTACAATGAGCAGTTCTTC

J gene: TRBJ1-1
D gene: .
clone size: .
V gene: TRBV6-6
CDR3 protein: CASSYSPQMNTEAFF
CDR3 DNA: TGTGCCAGCAGTTACTCACCTCAGATGAACACTGAAGCTTTCTTT

J gene: TRBJ2-7
D gene: .
clone size: .
V gene: TRBV14
CDR3 protein: CASSQVGPSYEQYF
CDR3 DNA: TGTGCCAGCAGCCAAGTGGGCCCCTCCTACGAGCAGTACTTC

J gene: TRBJ1-1
D gene: TRBD1
clone size: .
V gene: TRBV6-5
CDR3 protein: CASSYGTDTEAFF
CDR3 DNA: TGTGCCAGCAGTTACGGGACAGACACTGAAGCTTTCTTT

J gene: TRBJ1-5
D gene: .
clone size: .
V gene: TRBV11-2
CDR3 protein: CASSLGGDQPQHF
CDR3 DNA: TGTGCCAGCAGCTTAGGGGGGGATCAGCCCCAGCATTTT

J gene: TRBJ2-7
D gene: .
clone size: .
V gene: TRBV13
CDR3 protein: CASSLGGAQYF
CDR3 DNA: TGTGCCAGCAGCTTAGGAGGGGCGCAGTACTTC

J gene: TRBJ2-7
D gene: .
clone size: .
V gene: TRBV7-6
CDR3 protein: CASSLGSQTSYEQYF
CDR3 DNA: TGTGCCAGCAGCTTAGGGTCTCAAACCTCCTACGAGCAGTACTTC

J gene: TRBJ2-1
D gene: .
clone size: .
V gene: TRBV29-1
CDR3 protein: CSINRYYNEQFF
CDR3 DNA: TGCAGCATCAATCGATACTACAATGAGCAGTTCTTC

J gene: TRBJ1-3
D gene: .
clone size: .
V gene: TRBV15
CDR3 protein: CATSRGGSSGNTIYF
CDR3 DNA: TGTGCCACCAGCAGAGGAGGGAGCTCTGGAAACACCATATATTTT

J gene: TRBJ2-1
D gene: .
clone size: .
V gene: TRBV30
CDR3 protein: CACSTRDKGILEQFF
CDR3 DNA: TGTGCCTGCAGTACCCGGGACAAGGGTATCCTTGAGCAGTTCTTC

J gene: TRBJ1-2
D gene: .
clone size: once
V gene: TRBV4-3
CDR3 protein: CASSQERYNPGHYGYTF
CDR3 DNA: TGCGCCAGCAGCCAAGAGAGGTACAACCCAGGGCACTATGGCTACACCTTC

J gene: TRBJ1-5
D gene: .
clone size: once
V gene: TRBV7-9
CDR3 protein: CASSLDKDQPQHF
CDR3 DNA: TGTGCCAGCAGCTTAGACAAAGATCAGCCCCAGCATTTT

J gene: TRBJ2-7
D gene: .
clone size: .
V gene: TRBV27
CDR3 protein: CASRTPTGNSYEQYF
CDR3 DNA: TGTGCCAGCAGAACTCCTACAGGTAACTCCTACGAGCAGTACTTC

J gene: TRBJ2-3
D gene: TRBD2
clone size: .
V gene: TRBV28
CDR3 protein: CASSSGLATDTQYF
CDR3 DNA: TGTGCCAGCAGTTCGGGACTAGCGACAGATACGCAGTATTTT

J gene: TRBJ2-4
D gene: .
clone size: .
V gene: TRBV14
CDR3 protein: CASSQGGVGNIQYF
CDR3 DNA: TGTGCCAGCAGCCAAGGAGGGGTTGGGAACATTCAGTACTTC

J gene: TRBJ2-7
D gene: TRBD2
clone size: few
V gene: TRBV7-9
CDR3 protein: CASSLEMGLAGEQYF
CDR3 DNA: TGTGCCAGCAGCTTAGAGATGGGACTAGCGGGCGAGCAGTACTTC

J gene: TRBJ2-4
D gene: TRBD1
clone size: few
V gene: TRBV23-1
CDR3 protein: CASSQSAWDRNIQYF
CDR3 DNA: TGCGCCAGCAGTCAATCCGCGTGGGACAGGAACATTCAGTACTTC

J gene: TRBJ1-6
D gene: .
clone size: .
V gene: TRBV25-1
CDR3 protein: CASSEYGGYLGNSPLHF
CDR3 DNA: TGTGCCAGCAGTGAATATGGGGGGTACCTTGGGAATTCACCCCTCCACTTT

J gene: TRBJ2-4
D gene: .
clone size: .
V gene: TRBV29-1
CDR3 protein: CSVEGLAKNIQYF
CDR3 DNA: TGCAGCGTCGAGGGGTTAGCCAAAAACATTCAGTACTTC

J gene: TRBJ1-6
D gene: TRBD1
clone size: .
V gene: TRBV4-1
CDR3 protein: CASSQGQGGSPLHF
CDR3 DNA: TGCGCCAGCAGCCAAGGACAGGGAGGTTCACCCCTCCACTTT

J gene: TRBJ1-5
D gene: .
clone size: few
V gene: TRBV2
CDR3 protein: CASSSDVQQPQHF
CDR3 DNA: TGTGCCAGCAGTTCGGATGTTCAGCAGCCCCAGCATTTT

J gene: TRBJ2-5
D gene: .
clone size: .
V gene: TRBV7-7
CDR3 protein: CASSLGLEGSLKTQYF
CDR3 DNA: TGTGCTAGCAGCTTAGGGCTGGAAGGGAGTTTGAAGACCCAGTACTTC

J gene: TRBJ2-6
D gene: .
clone size: .
V gene: TRBV13
CDR3 protein: CASTTPRGQGANVLTF
CDR3 DNA: TGTGCCAGCACCACCCCGCGGGGGCAAGGGGCCAACGTCCTGACTTTC

J gene: TRBJ2-7
D gene: .
clone size: .
V gene: TRBV27
CDR3 protein: CASIGGLNSDEQYF
CDR3 DNA: TGTGCCAGCATAGGGGGACTTAACTCCGACGAGCAGTACTTC

J gene: TRBJ1-1
D gene: .
clone size: .
V gene: TRBV29-1
CDR3 protein: CSVEEVGGLPSPEAFF
CDR3 DNA: TGCAGCGTTGAAGAAGTCGGGGGGCTACCTTCTCCTGAAGCTTTCTTT

J gene: TRBJ2-2
D gene: .
clone size: .
V gene: TRBV11-2
CDR3 protein: CASSPGQANTGELFF
CDR3 DNA: TGTGCCAGCAGCCCGGGGCAGGCGAACACCGGGGAGCTGTTTTTT

J gene: TRBJ1-6
D gene: .
clone size: few
V gene: TRBV9
CDR3 protein: CASSVSGSNSPLHF
CDR3 DNA: TGTGCCAGCAGCGTGAGCGGTAGTAATTCACCCCTCCACTTT

J gene: TRBJ1-5
D gene: .
clone size: few
V gene: TRBV27
CDR3 protein: CASSLQSTNQPQHF
CDR3 DNA: TGTGCCAGCAGTTTACAGTCCACTAATCAGCCCCAGCATTTT

J gene: TRBJ1-1
D gene: .
clone size: few
V gene: TRBV30
CDR3 protein: CAGGTSRSTEAFF
CDR3 DNA: TGTGCCGGAGGGACAAGTAGGTCCACTGAAGCTTTCTTT

J gene: TRBJ2-7
D gene: .
clone size: few
V gene: TRBV29-1
CDR3 protein: CSVINPYEQYF
CDR3 DNA: TGCAGCGTGATAAATCCCTACGAGCAGTACTTC

J gene: TRBJ1-4
D gene: .
clone size: once
V gene: TRBV29-1
CDR3 protein: CSRGGGSATNEKLFF
CDR3 DNA: TGCAGTCGAGGGGGGGGGTCTGCAACTAATGAAAAACTGTTTTTT

J gene: TRBJ2-7
D gene: .
clone size: .
V gene: TRBV29-1
CDR3 protein: CSVETTWDRTSF
CDR3 DNA: TGCAGCGTTGAAACTACCTGGGACAGGACTAGCTTC

J gene: TRBJ2-7
D gene: TRBD2
clone size: few
V gene: TRBV29-1
CDR3 protein: CSVEIAGVSYEQYF
CDR3 DNA: TGCAGCGTTGAAATAGCGGGGGTCTCCTACGAGCAGTACTTC

J gene: TRBJ2-4
D gene: .
clone size: .
V gene: TRBV28
CDR3 protein: CASSLGPAQYF
CDR3 DNA: TGTGCCAGCAGTTTGGGACCAGCTCAGTACTTC

J gene: TRBJ1-2
D gene: TRBD1
clone size: .
V gene: TRBV9
CDR3 protein: CASSDSGQRSTNNYGYTF
CDR3 DNA: TGTGCCAGCAGCGACTCGGGACAGCGCAGTACTAATAACTATGGCTACACCTTC

J gene: TRBJ1-4
D gene: .
clone size: .
V gene: TRBV7-9
CDR3 protein: CASSPGPAEEKLFF
CDR3 DNA: TGTGCCAGCAGCCCCGGGCCAGCCGAGGAAAAACTGTTTTTT

J gene: TRBJ1-1
D gene: .
clone size: .
V gene: TRBV20-1
CDR3 protein: CSARRVAEAFF
CDR3 DNA: TGCAGTGCTAGGAGGGTCGCTGAAGCTTTCTTT

J gene: TRBJ1-2
D gene: TRBD1
clone size: .
V gene: TRBV27
CDR3 protein: CASSLSFRQGANYGYTF
CDR3 DNA: TGTGCCAGCAGTTTATCCTTTCGACAGGGGGCCAACTATGGCTACACCTTC

J gene: TRBJ2-5
D gene: TRBD2
clone size: .
V gene: TRBV30
CDR3 protein: CAWTSGYQETQYF
CDR3 DNA: TGTGCCTGGACTAGCGGGTACCAAGAGACCCAGTACTTC